The source of this TCR beta chain is a study of shared clonotypes between healthy human individuals. Profiling relied on immunoSEQ multiplex PCR, and the TCRdb table lists in-frame clones only, not all of them. The data contain over 800,000 clones, almost 95% of them seen just once; the ten biggest clones take up under 30%. Naive-designated CD8 cells lacked CD45RO, were positively enriched for CCR7, and omitted terminally differentiated effector memory CD45RA+ cells. The CDR3 has 18 residues. V dropped 6 bases and J dropped 3 bases, with 25 bases sitting between them. The germline V gene has CDR1 LNHDA and CDR2 SQIVND (reference sequence).

Sequencing input: naive CD8+ T cells sorted from blood. This chain joins TRBV19 and TRBJ2-3; D might be TRBD2 (5 bases). The TCR originated in a man in his thirties or forties in good health. CDR3 coding DNA: TGTGCCAGTAGCAAAAGATGGGGTCTGGAGACGGGGACAGATACGCAGTATTTT. Translating it yields CASSKRWGLETGTDTQYF.